Shown below are 10 T cell receptor beta chains from a single sample sequenced in a study of blood T cell repertoires in COVID-19. The assay was immunoSEQ multiplex PCR, and TCRdb's table has in-frame clones only and misses some. The data show roughly 200,000 clones, under 90% seen once. What was sequenced was PBMCs or T cells enriched from blood (not recorded which). These TCRs come from a woman in her 30s with acute COVID-19.

This sequence joins TRBV19 and TRBJ2-7; no clear D gene. Germline CDR1 is LNHDA and CDR2 is SQIVND (reference sequence). V lost 1 base to trimming and J lost 5 bases, with 9 bases between them. There are 13 residues in the CDR3. The CDR3 here is CASSIAPLHEQYF. The CDR3 DNA is TGTGCCAGTAGTATAGCTCCACTTCACGAGCAGTACTTC.

This chain uses TRBV7-8 with TRBJ1-2; no definite D call. There are 14 residues in the CDR3. V dropped 1 base and J dropped 7 bases, with 13 bases sitting between them. Germline V gene lookup returns CDR1 SGHVS and CDR2 FQNEAQ. CDR3 sequence: CASSLDGPGGGYTF. The CDR3 DNA reads TGTGCCAGCAGCTTAGATGGGCCAGGTGGTGGCTACACCTTC.

The genes are TRBV9 and TRBJ2-3; TRBD2 matches at 10 bases. Germline lookup yields CDR1 SGDLS and CDR2 YYNGEE. V was pared by 3 bases and J by 4 bases, with 11 bases of the junction left unmatched. This CDR3 region has 17 residues. CDR3: CASSDGLGLAIPDTQYF. In DNA, the CDR3 is TGTGCCAGCAGCGACGGACTGGGACTAGCGATCCCAGATACGCAGTATTTT. The full variable domain, in which reference TRBV9 and TRBJ2-3 provide the parts outside the CDR3, is DSGVTQTPKHLITATGQRVTLRCSPRSGDLSVYWYQQSLDQGLQFLIQYYNGEERAKGNILERFSAQQFPDLHSELNLSSLELGDSALYFCASSDGLGLAIPDTQYFGPGTRLTVL.

The chain couples TRBV2 to TRBJ1-5, with D hard to call. Germline V gene lookup returns CDR1 SNHLY and CDR2 FYNNEI. Trimming removed 3 bases at V and 11 bases at J, with 8 bases between. CDR3 length: 11 amino acids. The CDR3 is CASSDPVAQHF. In DNA form, the CDR3 reads TGTGCCAGCAGTGATCCGGTAGCCCAGCATTTT.

The chain is built from TRBV6-5 and TRBJ2-7; D is perhaps TRBD1 (6 bases). In germline, CDR1 is MNHEY, CDR2 SVGAGI. The CDR3 consists of 15 residues. The ends were cut back, 7 bases at V and 2 bases at J, with 18 bases in the middle. CDR3 protein: CASTLGTGNPYEQYF. The CDR3 region has the DNA TGTGCCAGCACCTTAGGTACAGGGAACCCCTACGAGCAGTACTTC.

The V and J genes are TRBV4-1 and TRBJ1-2; D is perhaps TRBD1 (5 bases). Germline-derived CDR1 and CDR2 are MGHRA and YSYEKL. Trimming pared 2 bases from V and 4 bases from J, leaving 17 bases between. The CDR3 contains 16 residues. This CDR3 reads CASSQPFRGGFYGYTF. In nucleotides, the CDR3 is TGCGCCAGCAGCCAACCCTTTCGTGGGGGGTTCTATGGCTACACCTTC.

This chain links TRBV19 with TRBJ2-7, with D possibly matching TRBD1 (6 bases). Trimming pared 7 bases from V and 0 bases from J, leaving 19 bases between. The CDR3 sequence is 16 residues long. Germline lookup yields CDR1 LNHDA and CDR2 SQIVND (reference sequence). In nucleotides, the CDR3 is TGTGCCAGTACCCTTAGGGGGAGTCTTACCTCCTACGAGCAGTACTTC. This gives the protein CASTLRGSLTSYEQYF.

The gene calls are TRBV15 and TRBJ2-1; the D gene is possibly TRBD2 (5 bases). Germline V gene sequence: CDR1 LNHNV, CDR2 YYDKDF (reference sequence). The V gene lost 3 bases and the J gene lost 10 bases, with 19 bases spanning the gap. This CDR3 has 15 amino acids. CDR3 protein: CATSSITDGRGEQFF. The CDR3 coding sequence is TGTGCCACCAGCAGTATAACAGATGGGAGAGGGGAGCAGTTCTTC.

CDR3 DNA: TGTGCCAGCTCATCGACTAGCGGGGCTTGGTCCTACAATGAGCAGTTCTTC. Translation gives CASSSTSGAWSYNEQFF. The rearrangement uses TRBV18 and TRBJ2-1; 11 nucleotides agree with TRBD2. CDR3 length equals 17 residues. The V gene's germline CDR1 is KGHSH and CDR2 LQKENI. Germline trimming cut 5 bases from V and 1 base from J; bases unmatched to any gene: 7. Drawing the rest from reference TRBV18 and TRBJ2-1, the complete variable domain is NAGVMQNPRHLVRRRGQEARLRCSPMKGHSHVYWYRQLPEEGLKFMVYLQKENIIDESGMPKERFSAEFPKEGPSILRIQQVVRGDSAAYFCASSSTSGAWSYNEQFFGPGTRLTVL.

This chain joins TRBV30 and TRBJ2-1, with D perhaps matching TRBD2 (6 bases). Germline-derived CDR1 and CDR2 are GTSNPN and SVGIG (reference sequence). CDR3 size: 14 residues. V lost 4 bases and J 9 bases, leaving 19 bases between the germline ends. The CDR3: CAWTTSILWGEQFF. The CDR3 DNA reads TGTGCCTGGACGACTAGTATCCTTTGGGGTGAGCAGTTCTTC.